This TCR beta chain appears in the sequencing data of a study of tumor-infiltrating lymphocytes in oesophageal squamous cell carcinoma. In germline, CDR1 is SGHVS, CDR2 FQNEAQ. V lost 7 bases, J lost 6 bases, and 19 bases lay in between. CDR3 length: 15 residues. This clonotype has only a few counts. Each CDR3 protein is one row after TCRdb ran MiXCR on the PCR reads. The data hold roughly 21,000 distinct CDR3 sequences, with under 45% observed a single time. The TCR comes from a male donor with esophageal squamous cell carcinoma. Input material: esophageal tumor tissue. The J gene is TRBJ2-1, the V gene TRBV7-8; maybe TRBD2 (6 bases). CDR3 sequence reads: CASTTTGESVNEQFF. CDR3 DNA: TGTGCCAGCACCACGACGGGGGAAAGTGTCAATGAGCAGTTCTTC.